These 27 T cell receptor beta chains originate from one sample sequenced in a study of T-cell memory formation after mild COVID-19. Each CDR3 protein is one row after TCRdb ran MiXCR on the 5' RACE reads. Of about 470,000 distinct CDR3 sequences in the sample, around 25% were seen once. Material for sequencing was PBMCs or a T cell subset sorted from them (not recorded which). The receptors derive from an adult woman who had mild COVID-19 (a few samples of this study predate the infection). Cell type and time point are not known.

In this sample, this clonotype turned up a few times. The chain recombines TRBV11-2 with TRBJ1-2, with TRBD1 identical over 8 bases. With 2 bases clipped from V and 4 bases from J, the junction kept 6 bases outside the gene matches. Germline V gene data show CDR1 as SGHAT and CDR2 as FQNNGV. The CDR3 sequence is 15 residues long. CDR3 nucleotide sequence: TGTGCCAGCAGCTTATTAGCAGGGGGCAGCTATGGCTACACCTTC. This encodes CASSLLAGGSYGYTF. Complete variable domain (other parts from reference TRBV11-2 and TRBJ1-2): EAGVAQSPRYKIIEKRQSVAFWCNPISGHATLYWYQQILGQGPKLLIQFQNNGVVDDSQLPKDRFSAERLKGVDSTLKIQPAKLEDSAVYLCASSLLAGGSYGYTFGSGTRLTVV.

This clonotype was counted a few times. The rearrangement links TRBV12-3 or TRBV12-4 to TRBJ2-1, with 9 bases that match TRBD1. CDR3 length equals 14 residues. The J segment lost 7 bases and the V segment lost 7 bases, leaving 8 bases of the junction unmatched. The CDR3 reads CASTKGQGRNEQFF. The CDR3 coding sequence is TGTGCCAGCACCAAGGGACAGGGTCGTAATGAGCAGTTCTTC.

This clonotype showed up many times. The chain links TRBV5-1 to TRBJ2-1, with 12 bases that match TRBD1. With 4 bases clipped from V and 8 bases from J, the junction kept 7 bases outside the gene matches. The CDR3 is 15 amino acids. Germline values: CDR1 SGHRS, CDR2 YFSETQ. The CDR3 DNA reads TGCGCCAGCAGCCTGGGGGGGACAGGGGGCCATGAGCAGTTCTTC. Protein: CASSLGGTGGHEQFF.

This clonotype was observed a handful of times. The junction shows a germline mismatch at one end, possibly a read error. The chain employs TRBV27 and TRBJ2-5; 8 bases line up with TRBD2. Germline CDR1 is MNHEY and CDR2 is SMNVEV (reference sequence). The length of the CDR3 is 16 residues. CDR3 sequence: CASGVSRLAHQEAQYF. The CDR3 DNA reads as TGTGCCAGCGGGGTATCGAGACTAGCGCACCAAGAGGCCCAGTACTTC.

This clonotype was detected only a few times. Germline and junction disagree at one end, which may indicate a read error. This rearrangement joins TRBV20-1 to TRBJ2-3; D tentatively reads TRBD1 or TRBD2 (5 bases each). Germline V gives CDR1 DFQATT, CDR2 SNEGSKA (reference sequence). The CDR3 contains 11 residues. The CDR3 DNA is TGCAGTGCTAGTTACGGCCGGGGCCTGGATTTT. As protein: CSASYGRGLDF.

CDR3 sequence: CASSSIRTSGGSRTDTQYF. In DNA, the CDR3 is TGCGCCAGCAGCTCCATCCGGACTAGCGGGGGAAGTCGGACAGATACGCAGTATTTT. This chain uses TRBV5-1 with TRBJ2-3, with 13 bases that match TRBD2. This CDR3 has 19 residues. CDR1 and CDR2 (germline): SGHRS, YFSETQ. Trimming took 3 bases from V and 3 from J; bases not matched to a gene: 13.

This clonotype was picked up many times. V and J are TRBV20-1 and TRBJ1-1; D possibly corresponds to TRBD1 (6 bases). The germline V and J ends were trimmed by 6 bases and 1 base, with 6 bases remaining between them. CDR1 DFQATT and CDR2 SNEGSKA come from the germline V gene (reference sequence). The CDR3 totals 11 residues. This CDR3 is CSATGNTEAFF. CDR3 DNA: TGCAGTGCGACAGGGAACACTGAAGCTTTCTTT.

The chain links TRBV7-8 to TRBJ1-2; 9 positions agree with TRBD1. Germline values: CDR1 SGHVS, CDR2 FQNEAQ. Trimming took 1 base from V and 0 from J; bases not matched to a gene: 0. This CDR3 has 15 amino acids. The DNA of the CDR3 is TGTGCCAGCAGCTTAGGACAGGGGGCTAACTATGGCTACACCTTC. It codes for CASSLGQGANYGYTF. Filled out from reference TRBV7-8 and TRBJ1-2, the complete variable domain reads GAGVSQSPRYKVAKRGQDVALRCDPISGHVSLFWYQQALGQGPEFLTYFQNEAQLDKSGLPSDRFFAERPEGSVSTLKIQRTQQEDSAVYLCASSLGQGANYGYTFGSGTRLTVV.

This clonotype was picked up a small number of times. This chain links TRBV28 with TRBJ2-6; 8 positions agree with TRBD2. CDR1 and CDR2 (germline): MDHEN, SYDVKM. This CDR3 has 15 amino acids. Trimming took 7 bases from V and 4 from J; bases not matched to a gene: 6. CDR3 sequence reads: CASTAGAQGANVLTF. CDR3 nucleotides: TGTGCCAGCACAGCGGGGGCGCAGGGGGCCAACGTCCTGACTTTC.

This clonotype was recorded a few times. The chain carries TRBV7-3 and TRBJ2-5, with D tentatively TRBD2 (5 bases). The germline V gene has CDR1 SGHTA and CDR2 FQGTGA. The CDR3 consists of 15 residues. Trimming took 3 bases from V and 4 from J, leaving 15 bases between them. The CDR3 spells CASSFGFSEGETQYF. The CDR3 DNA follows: TGTGCCAGCAGCTTTGGATTCAGCGAGGGAGAGACCCAGTACTTC.

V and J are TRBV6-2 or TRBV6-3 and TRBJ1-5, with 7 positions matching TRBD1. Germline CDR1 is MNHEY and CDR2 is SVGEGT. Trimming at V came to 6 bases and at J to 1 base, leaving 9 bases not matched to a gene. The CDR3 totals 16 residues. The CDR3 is CASSRPGTASNQPQHF. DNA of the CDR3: TGTGCCAGCAGCCGGCCTGGGACAGCCAGCAATCAGCCCCAGCATTTT.

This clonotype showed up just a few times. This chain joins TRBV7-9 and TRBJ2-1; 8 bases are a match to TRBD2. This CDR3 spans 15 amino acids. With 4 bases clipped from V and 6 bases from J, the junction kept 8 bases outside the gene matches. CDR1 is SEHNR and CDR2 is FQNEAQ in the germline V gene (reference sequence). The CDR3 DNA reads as TGTGCCAGCAGCTCGCCGGGAGGGCCTGGCAATGAGCAGTTCTTC. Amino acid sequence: CASSSPGGPGNEQFF.

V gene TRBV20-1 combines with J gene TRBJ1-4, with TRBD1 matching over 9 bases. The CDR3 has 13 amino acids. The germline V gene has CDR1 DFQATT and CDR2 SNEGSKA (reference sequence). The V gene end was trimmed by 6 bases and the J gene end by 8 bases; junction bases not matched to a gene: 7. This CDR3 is CSAEYRGLEKLFF. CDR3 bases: TGCAGTGCGGAATACAGGGGGCTGGAAAAACTGTTTTTT.

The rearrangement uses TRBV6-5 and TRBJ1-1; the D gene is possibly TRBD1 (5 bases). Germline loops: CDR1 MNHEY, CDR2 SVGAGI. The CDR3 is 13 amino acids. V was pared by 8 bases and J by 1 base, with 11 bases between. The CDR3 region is CASGMGGNTEAFF. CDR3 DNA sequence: TGTGCCAGCGGAATGGGGGGGAACACTGAAGCTTTCTTT.

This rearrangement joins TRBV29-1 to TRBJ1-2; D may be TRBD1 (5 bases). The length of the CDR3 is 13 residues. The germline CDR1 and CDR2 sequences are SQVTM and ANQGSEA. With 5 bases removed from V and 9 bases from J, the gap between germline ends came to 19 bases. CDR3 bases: TGCAGCGTTTTGGGGGACGGGAATCCAAGCTACACCTTC. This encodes CSVLGDGNPSYTF. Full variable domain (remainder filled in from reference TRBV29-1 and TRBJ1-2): SAVISQKPSRDICQRGTSLTIQCQVDSQVTMMFWYRQQPGQSLTLIATANQGSEATYESGFVIDKFPISRPNLTFSTLTVSNMSPEDSSIYLCSVLGDGNPSYTFGSGTRLTVV.

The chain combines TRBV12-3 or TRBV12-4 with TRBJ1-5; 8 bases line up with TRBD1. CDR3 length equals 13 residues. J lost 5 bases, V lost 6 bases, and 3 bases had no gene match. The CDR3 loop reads CASRGTGDQPQHF. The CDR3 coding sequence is TGTGCCAGCAGGGGGACAGGAGATCAGCCCCAGCATTTT.

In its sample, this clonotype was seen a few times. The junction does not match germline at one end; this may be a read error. The chain's CDR3 is CASSLTENNEQLF. The CDR3 DNA reads TGTGCCAGCAGCTTAACAGAGAACAATGAGCAGTTATTC. This sequence joins TRBV11-3 and TRBJ2-1; D is unclear. Germline V lookup: CDR1 SGHNT, CDR2 YENEEA. The CDR3 spans 13 residues.

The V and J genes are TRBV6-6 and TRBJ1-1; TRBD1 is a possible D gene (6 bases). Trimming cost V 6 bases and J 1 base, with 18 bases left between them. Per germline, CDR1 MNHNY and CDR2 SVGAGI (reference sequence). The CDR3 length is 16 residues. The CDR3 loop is CASRGGAGARNTEAFF. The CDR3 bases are TGTGCCAGCAGGGGCGGCGCGGGGGCCAGGAACACTGAAGCTTTCTTT.

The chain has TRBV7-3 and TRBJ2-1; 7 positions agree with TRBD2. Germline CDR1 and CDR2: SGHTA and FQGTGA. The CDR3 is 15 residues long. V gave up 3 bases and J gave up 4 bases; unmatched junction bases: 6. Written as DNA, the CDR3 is TGTGCCAGCAGCTTCGACCCGGGGGGATACAATGAGCAGTTCTTC. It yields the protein CASSFDPGGYNEQFF.

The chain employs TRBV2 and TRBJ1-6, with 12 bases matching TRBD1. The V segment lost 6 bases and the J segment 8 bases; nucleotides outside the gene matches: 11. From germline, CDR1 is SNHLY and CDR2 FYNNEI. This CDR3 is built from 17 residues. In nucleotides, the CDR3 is TGTGCCAGCAGCGAATGGAGGGACAGGGGGCAAGATTCACCCCTCCACTTT. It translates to CASSEWRDRGQDSPLHF.

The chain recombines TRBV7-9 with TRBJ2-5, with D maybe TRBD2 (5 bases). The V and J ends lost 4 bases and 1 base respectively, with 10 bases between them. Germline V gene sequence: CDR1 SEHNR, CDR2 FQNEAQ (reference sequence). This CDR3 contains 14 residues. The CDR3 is CASSSRDSQETQYF. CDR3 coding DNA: TGTGCCAGCAGCTCGAGGGATAGCCAAGAGACCCAGTACTTC.

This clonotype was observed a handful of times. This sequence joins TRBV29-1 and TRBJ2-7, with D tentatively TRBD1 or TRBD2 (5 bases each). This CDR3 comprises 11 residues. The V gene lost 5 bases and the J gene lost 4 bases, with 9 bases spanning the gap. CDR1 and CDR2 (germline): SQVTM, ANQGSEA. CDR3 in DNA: TGCAGCGTTTCGGGGCTATACGAGCAGTACTTC. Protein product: CSVSGLYEQYF.

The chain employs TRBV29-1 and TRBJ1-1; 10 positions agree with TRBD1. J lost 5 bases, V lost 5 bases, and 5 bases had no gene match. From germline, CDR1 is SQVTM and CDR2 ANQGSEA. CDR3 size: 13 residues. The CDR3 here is CSVWTGGSTEAFF. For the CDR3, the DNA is TGCAGCGTTTGGACAGGGGGGTCGACTGAAGCTTTCTTT.

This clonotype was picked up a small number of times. CDR3 region: CASSLRGRQGRSTEAFF. The CDR3 region has the DNA TGCGCCAGCAGCTTGAGGGGTCGACAGGGGAGGAGCACTGAAGCTTTCTTT. The chain joins TRBV5-1 to TRBJ1-1; TRBD1 agrees at 8 bases. Per the germline V gene, CDR1 is SGHRS and CDR2 is YFSETQ. The CDR3 runs to 17 residues. The J segment lost 4 bases and the V segment lost 1 base, leaving 12 bases of the junction unmatched.

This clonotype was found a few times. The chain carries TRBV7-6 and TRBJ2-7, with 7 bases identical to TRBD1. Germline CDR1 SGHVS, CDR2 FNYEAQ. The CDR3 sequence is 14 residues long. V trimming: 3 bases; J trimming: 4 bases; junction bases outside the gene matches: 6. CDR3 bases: TGTGCCAGCAGCTTTAACAGGGGCATGTACGAGCAGTACTTC. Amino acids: CASSFNRGMYEQYF.

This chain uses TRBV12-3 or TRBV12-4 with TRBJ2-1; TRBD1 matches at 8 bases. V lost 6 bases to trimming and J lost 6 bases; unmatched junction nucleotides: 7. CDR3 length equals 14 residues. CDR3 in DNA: TGTGCCAGCAGCTTATCCGGGACAGGCAATGAGCAGTTCTTC. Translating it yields CASSLSGTGNEQFF.

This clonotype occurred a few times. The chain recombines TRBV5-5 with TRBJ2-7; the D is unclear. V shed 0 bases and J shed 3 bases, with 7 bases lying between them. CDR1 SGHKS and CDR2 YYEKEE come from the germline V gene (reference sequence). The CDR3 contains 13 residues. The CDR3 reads CASSLDLVYEQYF. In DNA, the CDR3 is TGTGCCAGCAGCTTGGATCTGGTCTACGAGCAGTACTTC.